The rows below give T cell receptor beta chains drawn from one sample of a study of T cells in Graves' hyperthyroidism and ophthalmopathy. TCRdb processed the multiplex PCR reads anew with MiXCR; each CDR3 protein has one entry. Of 95,000 to 110,000 distinct CDR3 sequences in the sample, about 50% are singletons; the top ten hold approximately 30%. The sequencing sample was made of blood. These receptors came from a man aged 40-49 years with Graves' hyperthyroidism. Each CDR3 is given with its conserved first and last residue. D genes are given only for firm matches. A clone size is listed for some rows: how often the clone was seen (once, few, many), or a class if it is expanded.

CDR3aa | CDR3nt | v_gene | d_gene | abundance | j_gene
CASSVAGGGYNEQFF | TGCGCCAGCAGTGTCGCGGGAGGAGGATACAATGAGCAGTTCTTC | TRBV10-1 | TRBD2 | NA | TRBJ2-1
CASSALGFSDEKLFF | TGTGCCAGCAGTGCCCTGGGATTCTCGGATGAAAAACTGTTTTTT | TRBV6-1 | NA | many | TRBJ1-4
CASSLGRQGWNTEAFF | TGTGCCAGCAGCTTAGGGCGACAGGGGTGGAACACTGAAGCTTTCTTT | TRBV7-8 | TRBD1 | many | TRBJ1-1
CASSSTDRGLADTQYF | TGTGCCAGCAGTTCAACTGACAGGGGGCTGGCAGATACGCAGTATTTT | TRBV6-1 | TRBD1 | few | TRBJ2-3
CASSLRGTSGRANVLTF | TGTGCCAGCAGCTTAAGGGGGACTAGCGGGAGGGCCAACGTCCTGACTTTC | TRBV7-3 | TRBD2 | once | TRBJ2-6
CASSLAGVGYNEQFF | TGTGCCAGCAGCTTAGCGGGGGTGGGCTACAATGAGCAGTTCTTC | TRBV7-9 | NA | many | TRBJ2-1
CASSLRDRGFMTF | TGTGCCAGCAGCTTAAGGGACAGGGGATTTATGACTTTC | TRBV7-8 | TRBD1 | NA | TRBJ2-6
CASVARLTSDTEAFF | TGTGCCAGTGTCGCGAGACTGACATCGGACACTGAAGCTTTCTTT | TRBV7-9 | NA | NA | TRBJ1-1
CSARDPRAAGETQYF | TGCAGTGCTAGAGATCCGAGAGCGGCGGGAGAGACCCAGTACTTC | TRBV20-1 | NA | many | TRBJ2-5
CASSLDGGYNGQFF | TGTGCCAGCAGCTTAGATGGTGGGTACAATGGGCAGTTCTTC | TRBV7-2 | NA | few | TRBJ2-1
CSVEGRTGIGAEAFF | TGCAGCGTTGAGGGACGCACGGGGATTGGCGCTGAAGCTTTCTTT | TRBV29-1 | NA | NA | TRBJ1-1
CASSLASGRTYEQYF | TGCGCCAGCAGCTTGGCCAGCGGCAGGACCTACGAGCAGTACTTC | TRBV5-1 | NA | many | TRBJ2-7
CSVEAPTSGSMNTEAFF | TGCAGCGTTGAAGCCCCAACTAGCGGGAGTATGAACACTGAAGCTTTCTTT | TRBV29-1 | NA | NA | TRBJ1-1
CASSYGLGLARETQYF | TGTGCCAGCAGCTATGGATTGGGACTAGCGAGAGAGACCCAGTACTTC | TRBV11-2 | TRBD2 | many | TRBJ2-5
CASSPSQGIYGYTF | TGTGCCAGCAGCCCCTCGCAGGGAATTTATGGCTACACCTTC | TRBV6-4 | NA | many | TRBJ1-2
CASRAPTGPNTGETQYF | TGTGCCAGCAGAGCGCCGACAGGCCCGAACACCGGGGAGACCCAGTACTTC | TRBV7-6 | NA | NA | TRBJ2-5
CSVRIDSYNEQFF | TGCAGCGTTCGAATAGACAGCTACAATGAGCAGTTCTTC | TRBV29-1 | NA | many | TRBJ2-1
CASSLGRLCSGNTIYF | TGTGCCAGCAGTTTAGGGAGGCTGTGCTCTGGAAACACCATATATTTT | TRBV12-3/TRBV12-4 | NA | NA | TRBJ1-3
CASSPFELPNYGYTF | TGTGCCAGCTCACCATTCGAGCTACCTAACTATGGCTACACCTTC | TRBV18 | NA | NA | TRBJ1-2
CSAPPGLAASYNEQFF | TGCAGTGCGCCTCCGGGACTAGCGGCGTCCTACAATGAGCAGTTCTTC | TRBV20-1 | TRBD2 | many | TRBJ2-1
CASSLDQGLSYEHF | TGCGCCAGCAGCTTGGACCAGGGACTAAGCTACGAGCATTTT | TRBV5-1 | NA | NA | TRBJ1-5
CASSMGGHGQPQHF | TGTGCCAGTAGTATGGGGGGACACGGCCAGCCCCAGCATTTT | TRBV19 | NA | many | TRBJ1-5
CASSWRGYEQYF | TGTGCCAGCAGTTGGAGAGGGTACGAGCAGTACTTC | TRBV28 | NA | many | TRBJ2-7
CASRRTSGWNSYEQYF | TGTGCCAGCAGACGGACTAGCGGGTGGAACTCCTACGAGCAGTACTTC | TRBV13 | TRBD2 | NA | TRBJ2-7
CAISDEGESCNEQFF | TGTGCCATCAGTGATGAGGGAGAGTCCTGCAATGAGCAGTTCTTC | TRBV10-3 | NA | NA | TRBJ2-1
CAISRDRVETQYF | TGTGCCATCAGTAGGGACAGGGTTGAGACCCAGTACTTC | TRBV10-3 | TRBD1 | NA | TRBJ2-5
CASSYLEGPQHF | TGTGCCAGCAGTTATCTCGAGGGGCCCCAGCATTTT | TRBV6-2/TRBV6-3 | NA | NA | TRBJ1-5
CSVGASGRVDTQYF | TGCAGCGTTGGGGCTAGCGGGAGGGTGGACACGCAGTATTTT | TRBV29-1 | TRBD2 | NA | TRBJ2-3
CSVEGARRNEQFF | TGCAGCGTAGAAGGGGCTCGACGGAATGAGCAGTTCTTC | TRBV29-1 | NA | NA | TRBJ2-1
CASSIDEQTGVSSYEQYF | TGTGCCAGTAGTATAGATGAGCAGACAGGGGTGAGCTCCTACGAGCAGTACTTC | TRBV19 | TRBD1 | NA | TRBJ2-7
CASSLQGAPSDTQYF | TGTGCCAGCAGCTTACAGGGAGCCCCATCAGATACGCAGTATTTT | TRBV7-2 | NA | many | TRBJ2-3